This TCR beta chain was documented in a study of monozygotic twins with cystic fibrosis. The overall study: With about 15 PCR cycles, barcoded libraries came from approximately 2.7 micrograms of fragmented DNA.

Measured with immunoSEQ multiplex PCR; TCRdb has only the in-frame clones, and not every one. The sample consists of around 12,000 clones, 85% of them appearing once. The CDR3 contains 13 residues. Germline V gives CDR1 SGHKS, CDR2 YYEKEE (reference sequence). V lost 1 base and J 7 bases, leaving 11 bases between the germline ends. Turning to this clone: The antigen remains undetermined.

General study points: The repertoire was suggested to be naive-dominated, clonality median about 0.0094. Unrelated CF individuals shared fewer identical clonotypes than monozygotic CF twins. Age, concordance and disease severity did not associate with shared CDR3 numbers.

Input material: blood. The clonotype comes from a man between 18 and 35 years old with cystic fibrosis. The chain uses TRBV5-5 and TRBJ1-1; D is unresolved. CDR3 coding DNA: TGTGCCAGCAGCTTGTATGGGAGCGGTGAAGCTTTCTTT. It is translated as CASSLYGSGEAFF. Full variable domain (rest looked up from reference TRBV5-5 and TRBJ1-1): DAGVTQSPTHLIKTRGQQVTLRCSPISGHKSVSWYQQVLGQGPQFIFQYYEKEERGRGNFPDRFSARQFPNYSSELNVNALLLGDSALYLCASSLYGSGEAFFGQGTRLTVV.